This T cell receptor beta chain emerged from a study of siplizumab effects on memory and regulatory T cells. After removal of 4 bases from V and 5 bases from J, the junction contained 6 bases not matched to a gene. Germline CDR1 is SQVTM and CDR2 is ANQGSEA. The length of the CDR3 is 14 residues. Assay: immunoSEQ multiplex PCR; the TCRdb copy retains only in-frame clones and omits some. The data contain over 70,000 clones, around 89% of them singletons. Sequencing was carried out using CD4+ T cells sorted from blood. The clonotype comes from a human donor in good health. The chain uses TRBV29-1 and TRBJ2-2; 8 bases are shared with TRBD2. In nucleotides, the CDR3 is TGCAGCGTTGCAGTCGGGAGGGCAACCGGGGAGCTGTTTTTT. This translates into CSVAVGRATGELFF.